What follows describes a single T cell receptor (beta chain). This specimen comes from a study of blood T cell repertoires in COVID-19. About the study: From the United States, Italy and Spain came samples of acute and convalescent COVID-19. Sources were T cells, B-cell-depleted T cells, or PBMCs; the material itself was cDNA or gDNA.

Authors' data handling: Cell counts per sample came from amplifying reference gene primers. Profiled with immunoSEQ multiplex PCR; TCRdb holds only in-frame clones, not every one. That table supplies the V and J calls and clone size; D and trimming were determined from the DNA. The top ten clones hold around 9% of a sample with roughly 280,000 clones, about nine tenths of them seen once. The germline gives CDR1 SGHTA, CDR2 FQGNSA. The CDR3 is 15 amino acids. V was clipped by 2 bases and J by 9 bases, with 14 bases between them. The sequence was obtained from a middle-aged man with active or convalescent COVID-19. Sequencing was carried out using peripheral blood. The genes are TRBV7-2 and TRBJ1-6, with D maybe TRBD1 (5 bases). The CDR3 nucleotides read TGTGCCAGCAGCTTACATGGACACAATACTTCACCCCTCCACTTT. Amino acids: CASSLHGHNTSPLHF.